These 15 T cell receptor beta chains were sequenced from one sample in a study of blood T cell repertoires in COVID-19. Sequenced by immunoSEQ multiplex PCR; TCRdb stores in-frame clones only, minus some. The sample lists 65,000 to 90,000 clones, approximately 89% occurring once. The material sequenced was peripheral blood. The receptors come from a human donor in a cohort sampled during active COVID-19.

The chain is built from TRBV7-3 and TRBJ1-2; no reliable D call. Looked up from germline, CDR1 is SGHTA and CDR2 is FQGTGA. Trimming shortened V by 0 bases and J by 8 bases, and 13 bases separated the two germline ends. The CDR3 is 14 residues long. CDR3 nucleotide sequence: TGTGCCAGCAGCTTAACGGGAGGGTCGGAGGGCTACACCTTC. It codes for CASSLTGGSEGYTF.

V and J are TRBV6-5 and TRBJ1-6; 8 bases map to TRBD1. This CDR3 has 14 residues. The V segment lost 6 bases and the J segment 6 bases; nucleotides outside the gene matches: 4. Per the germline V gene, CDR1 is MNHEY and CDR2 is SVGAGI. CDR3 sequence reads: CASSQGQANSPLHF. Written as DNA, the CDR3 is TGTGCCAGCAGCCAGGGACAGGCTAATTCACCCCTCCACTTT.

The V call is TRBV19, the J call TRBJ2-5; TRBD2 matches 8 bases. The CDR3 length is 15 residues. The J segment lost 4 bases and the V segment lost 1 base, leaving 5 bases of the junction unmatched. Germline lookup yields CDR1 LNHDA and CDR2 SQIVND (reference sequence). This CDR3 is CASSIAGGPGETQYF. CDR3 DNA sequence: TGTGCCAGTAGTATAGCGGGGGGGCCAGGAGAGACCCAGTACTTC.

The J gene is TRBJ1-2, the V gene TRBV7-2; perhaps TRBD1 as D (5 bases). The CDR3 has 14 amino acids. Germline loops: CDR1 SGHTA, CDR2 FQGNSA. V lost 2 bases and J lost 2, with 9 bases in between. The CDR3 DNA is TGTGCCAGCAGCTTAAGGGGTGAGAACTATGGCTACACCTTC. Its protein product is CASSLRGENYGYTF.

The J gene is TRBJ1-4, the V gene TRBV7-2; the D gene is possibly TRBD1 (5 bases). The CDR3 length is 15 residues. V dropped 5 bases and J dropped 2 bases, with 12 bases sitting between them. Germline V gene data show CDR1 as SGHTA and CDR2 as FQGNSA. This chain's CDR3 is CASSTLGGTNEKLFF. CDR3 in DNA: TGTGCCAGCAGCACACTTGGGGGGACTAATGAAAAACTGTTTTTT.

This chain joins TRBV2 and TRBJ2-7; 8 nucleotides align to TRBD1. Trimming cost V 5 bases and J 3 bases; bases outside gene matches: 6. The length of the CDR3 is 14 residues. Germline-derived CDR1 and CDR2 are SNHLY and FYNNEI. CDR3 residues: CASSHGQGGYEQYF. For the CDR3, the DNA is TGTGCCAGCAGTCACGGACAGGGCGGCTACGAGCAGTACTTC.

J is TRBJ2-2 and V is TRBV27, with TRBD1 as a possible D gene (5 bases). Trimming pared 6 bases from V and 4 bases from J, leaving 15 bases between. The CDR3 spans 15 residues. Germline V CDR1 and CDR2: MNHEY, SMNVEV (reference sequence). This CDR3 is CASSPLVGLTGELFF. CDR3 in DNA: TGTGCCAGCAGCCCCCTAGTGGGGCTCACCGGGGAGCTGTTTTTT.

The genes are TRBV2 and TRBJ2-7; D possibly corresponds to TRBD1 (6 bases). V dropped 1 base and J dropped 4 bases, with 14 bases sitting between them. The CDR3 runs 15 residues. CDR1 and CDR2 (germline): SNHLY, FYNNEI. CDR3 region: CASSEVGTQGYEQYF. The CDR3 DNA sequence: TGTGCCAGCAGTGAAGTCGGGACACAGGGATACGAGCAGTACTTC. Filled out from reference TRBV2 and TRBJ2-7, the complete variable domain reads EPEVTQTPSHQVTQMGQEVILRCVPISNHLYFYWYRQILGQKVEFLVSFYNNEISEKSEIFDDQFSVERPDGSNFTLKIRSTKLEDSAMYFCASSEVGTQGYEQYFGPGTRLTVT.

The chain is built from TRBV2 and TRBJ1-2; TRBD1 is a possible D gene (6 bases). Trimming shortened V by 7 bases and J by 2 bases, and 8 bases separated the two germline ends. CDR1 is SNHLY, CDR2 FYNNEI, per germline. The CDR3 extends over 12 amino acids. CDR3 sequence reads: CASTTGNYGYTF. The DNA of the CDR3 is TGTGCCAGCACAACAGGGAACTATGGCTACACCTTC. Supplemented by reference TRBV2 and TRBJ1-2, the full variable domain reads EPEVTQTPSHQVTQMGQEVILRCVPISNHLYFYWYRQILGQKVEFLVSFYNNEISEKSEIFDDQFSVERPDGSNFTLKIRSTKLEDSAMYFCASTTGNYGYTFGSGTRLTVV.

The chain combines TRBV3-1 (or the pseudogene TRBV3-2) with TRBJ2-7; a possible D gene is TRBD2 (6 bases). This CDR3 has 14 residues. Germline V lookup: CDR1 LGHDT, CDR2 YNNKEL (reference sequence). V dropped 1 base and J dropped 3 bases, with 10 bases sitting between them. In nucleotides, the CDR3 is TGTGCCAGCAGCCAAGGCGGGACCCACTACGAGCAGTACTTC. Translation gives CASSQGGTHYEQYF.

The chain recombines TRBV5-1 with TRBJ1-2; a possible D gene is TRBD1 (5 bases). Germline loops: CDR1 SGHRS, CDR2 YFSETQ. The V gene lost 4 bases and the J gene lost 3 bases, with 16 bases spanning the gap. This CDR3 is 15 amino acids long. The CDR3 sequence is CASSGGRVSDYGYTF. The CDR3 region has the DNA TGCGCCAGCAGCGGGGGGAGGGTGTCGGACTATGGCTACACCTTC.

In DNA, the CDR3 is TGTGCTAGTGGTAGATTGACAGGGTTTTACAATGAGCAGTTCTTC. Translated: CASGRLTGFYNEQFF. The chain has TRBV12-5 and TRBJ2-1, with 7 bases aligning to TRBD1. This CDR3 has 15 amino acids. The V gene end was trimmed by 5 bases and the J gene end by 4 bases; junction bases not matched to a gene: 8. From germline, CDR1 is LGHNT and CDR2 FRNRAP. The full variable domain, with the rest looked up from reference TRBV12-5 and TRBJ2-1, is DARVTQTPRHKVTEMGQEVTMRCQPILGHNTVFWYRQTMMQGLELLAYFRNRAPLDDSGMPKDRFSAEMPDATLATLKIQPSEPRDSAVYFCASGRLTGFYNEQFFGPGTRLTVL.

The V and J genes are TRBV10-3 and TRBJ2-2, with TRBD1 matching 10 bases. V shed 11 bases, J shed 7 bases, and the junction held 10 bases outside the gene matches. This CDR3 contains 14 residues. Germline assignment: CDR1 ENHRY and CDR2 SYGVKD. The CDR3 DNA reads as TGTGCCGCAGGAGGACAGGGGGAAGTCGGGGAGCTGTTTTTT. It is translated as CAAGGQGEVGELFF.

The chain combines TRBV27 with TRBJ2-1, with unresolved D. V lost 1 base and J lost 4, with 5 bases in between. This CDR3 comprises 13 residues. Germline V lookup: CDR1 MNHEY, CDR2 SMNVEV (reference sequence). CDR3 amino acids: CASSLFRYNEQFF. The CDR3 DNA sequence: TGTGCCAGCAGTTTATTCCGGTACAATGAGCAGTTCTTC.

The genes are TRBV11-3 and TRBJ1-1; 9 nucleotides agree with TRBD1. This CDR3 comprises 15 residues. V shed 0 bases, J shed 6 bases, and the junction held 5 bases outside the gene matches. In germline, CDR1 is SGHNT, CDR2 YENEEA. Here the CDR3 reads CASSLDPRTGAEAFF. The CDR3 DNA sequence: TGTGCCAGCAGCTTAGATCCCCGGACAGGGGCTGAAGCTTTCTTT.